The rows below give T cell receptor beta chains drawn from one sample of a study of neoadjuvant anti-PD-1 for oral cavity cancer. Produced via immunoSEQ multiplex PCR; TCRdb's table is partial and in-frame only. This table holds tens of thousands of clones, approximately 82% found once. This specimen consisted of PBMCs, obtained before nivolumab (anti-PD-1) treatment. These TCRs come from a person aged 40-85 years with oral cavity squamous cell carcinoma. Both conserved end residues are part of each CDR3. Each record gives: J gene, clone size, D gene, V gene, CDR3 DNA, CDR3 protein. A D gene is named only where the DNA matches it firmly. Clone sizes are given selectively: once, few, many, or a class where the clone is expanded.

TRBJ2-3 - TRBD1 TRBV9 TGTGCCAGCAGCGTCGACCCACCGGGACAGGGAACAGATACGCAGTATTTT CASSVDPPGQGTDTQYF
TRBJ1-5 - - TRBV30 TGTGCCTGGAGTGCCCTCACTCTACTGGGCAATCAGCCCCAGCATTTT CAWSALTLLGNQPQHF
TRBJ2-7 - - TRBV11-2 TGTGCCAGCAGCTTAGCGTACGAGCAGTACTTC CASSLAYEQYF
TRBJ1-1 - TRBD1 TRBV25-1 TGTGCCAGCAGTGACGGACAGGGGGGTTGGTATAAGGACACTGAAGCTTTCTTT CASSDGQGGWYKDTEAFF
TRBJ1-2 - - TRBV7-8 TGTGCCAGCAGCTTAGGATCGGGGTATGGCTACACCTTC CASSLGSGYGYTF
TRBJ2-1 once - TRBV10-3 TGTGCCGCTAGTGAGTCCTACAATGAGCAGTTCTTC CAASESYNEQFF
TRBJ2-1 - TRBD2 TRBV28 TGTGCCAGCAGACGGACTAGCGGGTCTTACAATGAGCAGTTCTTC CASRRTSGSYNEQFF
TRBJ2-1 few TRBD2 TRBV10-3 TGTGCCAGCCGGACTAGCGGGGGCCGGGGAAATGAGCAGTTCTTC CASRTSGGRGNEQFF
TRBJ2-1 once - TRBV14 TGTGCCAGCAGCCCAGTCAGGGGTGGCGGGCGCTACAATGAGCAGTTCTTC CASSPVRGGGRYNEQFF
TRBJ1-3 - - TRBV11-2 TGTGCCAGCAGCCCAACAGGGCTCGGAAACACCATATATTTT CASSPTGLGNTIYF
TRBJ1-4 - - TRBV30 TGTGCCTGGAGTTTAGGGGCGTGGGGAGAAAAACTGTTTTTT CAWSLGAWGEKLFF
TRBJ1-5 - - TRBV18 TGTGCCAGCTCACCATTTGGGACATACGATCAGCCCCAGCATTTT CASSPFGTYDQPQHF
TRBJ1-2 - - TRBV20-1 TGCAGTGCTCGGAACGGTGGCTACACCTTC CSARNGGYTF
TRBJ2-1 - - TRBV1 TGCACCAGCAGCCAAGAAACCCCAGGTACCTTAAACAATGAGCAGTTCTTC CTSSQETPGTLNNEQFF
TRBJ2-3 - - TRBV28 TGTGCCAGCAGGGACAGCAGCACAGATACGCAGTATTTT CASRDSSTDTQYF
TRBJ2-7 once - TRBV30 TGTGCCTGGAGTGTCATTTCGCCAGGGCTAACCTACGAGCAGTACTTC CAWSVISPGLTYEQYF
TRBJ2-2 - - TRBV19 TGTGCCAGTAGTAGAGCTCCAGGGGCGGACACCGGGGAGCTGTTTTTT CASSRAPGADTGELFF
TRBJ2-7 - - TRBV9 TGTGCCAGCAGCCCTAACTCGCCTAGACACACCTACGAGCAGTACTTC CASSPNSPRHTYEQYF
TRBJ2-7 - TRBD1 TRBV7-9 TGTGCCAGCAGCTCACAGGGGGGCCAATACGAGCAGTACTTC CASSSQGGQYEQYF
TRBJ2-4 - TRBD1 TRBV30 TGTGCCTGGGGGGGACAGACAAAAAACATTCAGTACTTC CAWGGQTKNIQYF
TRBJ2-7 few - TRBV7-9 TGTGCCAGCAGCTTAATATTCTACGAGCAGTACTTC CASSLIFYEQYF
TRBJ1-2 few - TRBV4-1 TGCGCCAGCAGCCAAGTAGCGACGGTTTGGGGGGATGGCTACACCTTC CASSQVATVWGDGYTF
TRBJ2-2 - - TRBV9 TGTGCCAGCAGCGTAGGGGGGAGTTATACCGGGGAGCTGTTTTTT CASSVGGSYTGELFF
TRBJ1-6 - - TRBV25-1 TGTGCCAGCAGTTATGCTAATAATTCACCCCTCCACTTT CASSYANNSPLHF
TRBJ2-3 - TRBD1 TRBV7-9 TGTGCCAGCATCCCGGGACAGGAGAGCACAGATACGCAGTATTTT CASIPGQESTDTQYF
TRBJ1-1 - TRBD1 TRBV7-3 TGTGCCAGCAGCAAAAGGGACAGGGGTCCTAGTACTGAAGCTTTCTTT CASSKRDRGPSTEAFF
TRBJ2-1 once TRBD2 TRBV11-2 TGTGCCAGCAGCGGAGCGGGAAGGGCTGGTGAGCAGTTCTTC CASSGAGRAGEQFF
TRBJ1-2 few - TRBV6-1 TGTGCCAGCTTACAGTTTAACTATGGCTACACCTTC CASLQFNYGYTF
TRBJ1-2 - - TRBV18 TGTGCCAGCTCACCACCGAACGGACCCGGTGGCTACACCTTC CASSPPNGPGGYTF
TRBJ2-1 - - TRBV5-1 TGCGCCAGCACTGGGCGGATGAGCTCCTACAATGAGCAGTTCTTC CASTGRMSSYNEQFF
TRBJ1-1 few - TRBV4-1 TGCGCCAGCAGACAAAATCACATGGGGTTGAACACTGAAGCTTTCTTT CASRQNHMGLNTEAFF
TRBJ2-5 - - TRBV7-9 TGTGCCAGCAGCCGAGTACAGGGAGAGGGAGAGACCCAGTACTTC CASSRVQGEGETQYF
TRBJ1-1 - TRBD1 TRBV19 TGTGCCAGTAGTATAAAGACAGGGGCCATGAACACTGAAGCTTTCTTT CASSIKTGAMNTEAFF
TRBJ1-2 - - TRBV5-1 TGCGCCAGCAGCTTGCCCGCAGGGAATAGTGGCTACACCTTC CASSLPAGNSGYTF
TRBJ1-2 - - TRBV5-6 TGTGCCAGCAGCTTGGAACCTCGAACCGCCCGCGGCTACACCTTC CASSLEPRTARGYTF
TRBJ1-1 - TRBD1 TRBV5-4 TGTGCCAGCAGCTTTTGGGTATACAGGATTTTTGGGACAGCGAACACTGAAGCTTTCTTT CASSFWVYRIFGTANTEAFF